Below, 27 T cell receptor beta chains from the same sample are listed, as sequenced in a study of PD-1 blockade in classical Hodgkin lymphoma. Relapses following autologous stem cell transplantation were seen in all patients, with brentuximab vedotin exposure varying. Purification of CD4+ T cells from thawed PBMCs was achieved by magnetic negative selection. Assay used: immunoSEQ multiplex PCR; TCRdb lists only in-frame clones, some missing. The sample contains around 13,000 clones, 85% to 90% of which appear only once. The sequencing here drew on CD4+ T cells from blood, taken at baseline. Receptors originate from a human donor with classical Hodgkin lymphoma.

V gene TRBV6-1 combines with J gene TRBJ1-2, with a tentative D call TRBD1 (5 bases). This CDR3 spans 13 amino acids. The V gene lost 6 bases and the J gene lost 8 bases, with 16 bases spanning the gap. The germline gives CDR1 MNHNS, CDR2 SASEGT. In nucleotides, the CDR3 is TGTGCCAGCAGCCCGGGGGGGTCTCAGGGCTACACCTTC. Protein sequence: CASSPGGSQGYTF.

This rearrangement joins TRBV27 to TRBJ2-1; 16 bases are shared with TRBD2. V lost 6 bases and J lost 7; bases outside the gene matches: 3. This CDR3 has 15 residues. CDR1 MNHEY and CDR2 SMNVEV come from the germline V gene (reference sequence). CDR3 nucleotides: TGTGCCAGCAGGGGACTAGCGGGAGGGCCTAATGAGCAGTTCTTC. This sequence encodes CASRGLAGGPNEQFF.

The chain employs TRBV2 and TRBJ2-7; 8 positions match TRBD1. J lost 4 bases, V lost 5 bases, and 7 bases had no gene match. The CDR3 covers 14 residues. Germline values: CDR1 SNHLY, CDR2 FYNNEI. CDR3 sequence: CASSRDRRFYEQYF. For the CDR3, the DNA is TGTGCCAGCAGTCGGGACAGGCGATTTTACGAGCAGTACTTC.

The chain links TRBV7-2 to TRBJ1-2; D unresolved. The length of the CDR3 is 13 residues. Germline CDR1 is SGHTA and CDR2 is FQGNSA. Trimming removed 3 bases at V and 4 bases at J, with 9 bases between. The CDR3 region has the DNA TGTGCCAGCAGCTTTGGGCAGAGCTATGGCTACACCTTC. Translated, it gives CASSFGQSYGYTF.

V is TRBV19 and J is TRBJ2-1, with 8 bases fitting TRBD2. After removal of 6 bases from V and 0 bases from J, the junction contained 4 bases not matched to a gene. The germline V gene has CDR1 LNHDA and CDR2 SQIVND (reference sequence). The CDR3 runs 15 residues. The CDR3 coding sequence is TGTGCCAGTAGCTGGAGCGGGAGCTCCTACAATGAGCAGTTCTTC. Its translation: CASSWSGSSYNEQFF.

CDR3 in amino acids: CASSSSTGGDETQYF. The DNA of the CDR3 is TGTGCCAGCTCATCATCGACAGGGGGCGATGAGACCCAGTACTTC. The chain combines TRBV18 with TRBJ2-5, with 10 nucleotides matching TRBD1. The CDR3 loop spans 15 amino acids. The ends lost 5 bases at V and 5 bases at J; junction bases unmatched: 8. Germline lookup yields CDR1 KGHSH and CDR2 LQKENI.

The chain couples TRBV19 to TRBJ2-2, with D possibly matching TRBD2 (5 bases). The V end lost 2 bases, the J end lost 5 bases, and 9 bases lay between the germline ends. CDR1 is LNHDA, CDR2 SQIVND, per germline (reference sequence). The CDR3 covers 14 residues. The CDR3, as DNA: TGTGCCAGTAGTATACTAGCAGGTACCGGGGAGCTGTTTTTT. It encodes CASSILAGTGELFF.

The chain employs TRBV4-2 and TRBJ2-7, with 7 positions matching TRBD1. V lost 9 bases and J lost 3; bases outside the gene matches: 26. Per germline, CDR1 LGHNA and CDR2 YNFKEQ. CDR3 length equals 19 residues. The CDR3 DNA reads TGTGCCAGAGCAGTAGACTATAGGGACAGTTCGCCGGAACACTACGAGCAGTACTTC. Protein: CARAVDYRDSSPEHYEQYF.

The J gene is TRBJ1-6, the V gene TRBV6-6; D uncertain. The germline V gene has CDR1 MNHNY and CDR2 SVGAGI (reference sequence). This CDR3 has 14 residues. Deletions cut 8 bases from V and 2 bases from J, with 10 bases between. The DNA for the CDR3 is TGTGCCAGCCGACTCTCCGCCTATAATTCACCCCTCCACTTT. Amino acid sequence: CASRLSAYNSPLHF.

The chain carries TRBV5-1 and TRBJ2-1; 7 bases match TRBD2. Looked up from germline, CDR1 is SGHRS and CDR2 is YFSETQ. The CDR3 runs to 16 residues. The trim removed 0 bases at V and 5 bases at J, leaving 8 bases unmatched. CDR3 nucleotides: TGCGCCAGCAGCTTGGATCCCGGGACTATACACAATGAGCAGTTCTTC. Translation: CASSLDPGTIHNEQFF.

This clone turned up a few times. The chain joins TRBV27 to TRBJ1-1; D ambiguous. Deletions cut 2 bases from V and 6 bases from J, with 10 bases between. The CDR3 runs to 13 residues. Germline V lookup: CDR1 MNHEY, CDR2 SMNVEV (reference sequence). The DNA of the CDR3 is TGTGCCAGCAGTTTAAAGATAAGGGCTGAAGCTTTCTTT. The encoded protein is CASSLKIRAEAFF.

This chain connects TRBV12-2 to TRBJ1-1; the DNA was not compared with TRBD1, the D call given in the table. TRBV12-2 is recorded as a pseudogene. This CDR3 has 19 residues. The CDR3 DNA reads TGTGCAAGTCGCTTAGAGGGGGTGGAGACAGGAACGATGAGCACTGAAGCTTTCTTT. Translated: CASRLEGVETGTMSTEAFF.

The chain recombines TRBV4-1 with TRBJ2-3; D not certain. CDR1 and CDR2 from the germline V gene are MGHRA and YSYEKL. This CDR3 region has 15 residues. V was shortened by 6 bases and J by 6 bases, with 19 bases between the two germline ends. CDR3: CASRHSPSWLDTQYF. CDR3 DNA sequence: TGCGCCAGCAGGCACTCGCCAAGCTGGTTGGATACGCAGTATTTT.

The chain employs TRBV15 and TRBJ2-1; tentative D call: TRBD1 (5 bases). CDR3 length: 15 residues. With 1 base removed from V and 4 bases from J, the gap between germline ends came to 11 bases. Looked up from germline, CDR1 is LNHNV and CDR2 is YYDKDF (reference sequence). The CDR3 nucleotides are TGTGCCACCAGCAGAGTGGACAAGACTTACAATGAGCAGTTCTTC. This codes for CATSRVDKTYNEQFF.

The V gene is TRBV9, the J gene TRBJ2-7; D unclear. Germline V CDR1 and CDR2: SGDLS, YYNGEE. V lost 0 bases to trimming and J lost 5 bases, with 9 bases between them. The CDR3 contains 13 residues. CDR3 region: CASSVAPGDEQYF. The DNA of the CDR3 is TGTGCCAGCAGCGTAGCTCCTGGGGACGAGCAGTACTTC.

The CDR3 sequence is CASSEVAGLAGTDTQYF. CDR3 bases: TGTGCCAGCAGTGAAGTTGCTGGGCTAGCGGGCACAGATACGCAGTATTTT. The rearrangement links TRBV6-1 to TRBJ2-3, with 7 bases fitting TRBD2. The V gene's germline CDR1 is MNHNS and CDR2 SASEGT. The CDR3 loop spans 17 amino acids. J lost 1 base, V lost 1 base, and 8 bases had no gene match.

V gene TRBV15 combines with J gene TRBJ2-6; D might be TRBD2 (5 bases). CDR1 and CDR2 (germline): LNHNV, YYDKDF (reference sequence). The CDR3 is 16 residues long. V was trimmed by 8 bases and J by 1 base, leaving 15 bases between them. The CDR3 reads CATSYLGDSGANVLTF. CDR3 nucleotides: TGTGCCACCTCGTACTTGGGAGATTCTGGGGCCAACGTCCTGACTTTC. Looking up the rest from reference TRBV15 and TRBJ2-6 gives the full variable domain: DAMVIQNPRYQVTQFGKPVTLSCSQTLNHNVMYWYQQKSSQAPKLLFHYYDKDFNNEADTPDNFQSRRPNTSFCFLDIRSPGLGDTAMYLCATSYLGDSGANVLTFGAGSRLTVL.

The chain has TRBV4-1 and TRBJ2-3, with D perhaps matching TRBD1 (5 bases). CDR1 is MGHRA, CDR2 YSYEKL, per germline. This CDR3 is built from 15 residues. The ends were cut back, 1 base at V and 8 bases at J, with 16 bases in the middle. CDR3: CASSQGMGQAATQYF. The CDR3 nucleotides are TGCGCCAGCAGCCAAGGGATGGGGCAGGCCGCTACGCAGTATTTT.

This chain joins TRBV6-5 and TRBJ1-3; no clear D gene. Trimming stripped 6 bases from V and 0 bases from J, with 12 bases between. This CDR3 spans 15 amino acids. Germline V gene data show CDR1 as MNHEY and CDR2 as SVGAGI. CDR3 nucleotide sequence: TGTGCCAGCAGCCCCTCCTCGTACTCTGGAAACACCATATATTTT. The encoded protein is CASSPSSYSGNTIYF.

The V gene is TRBV5-3, the J gene TRBJ2-2; 8 bases are a match to TRBD1. TRBV5-3 is placed among ORFs of uncertain function. There are 16 residues in the CDR3. The trim removed 4 bases at V and 6 bases at J, leaving 11 bases unmatched. CDR3 in DNA: TGTGCCAGAAGCCTCCTAGACAGGGGTTCTGCCGGGGAGCTGTTTTTT. It translates to CARSLLDRGSAGELFF.

The chain combines TRBV6-5 with TRBJ2-1, with unresolved D. V lost 4 bases, J lost 6 bases, and 10 bases lay in between. Germline CDR1 MNHEY, CDR2 SVGAGI. This CDR3 has 13 residues. CDR3 nucleotides: TGTGCCAGCAGTTTAACCGCGCGCAATGAGCAGTTCTTC. It translates to CASSLTARNEQFF.

The J gene is TRBJ2-7, the V gene TRBV28; 10 bases agree with TRBD1. Per the germline V gene, CDR1 is MDHEN and CDR2 is SYDVKM. The V gene end was trimmed by 5 bases and the J gene end by 3 bases; junction bases not matched to a gene: 7. This CDR3 comprises 15 residues. Here the CDR3 DNA reads TGTGCCAGCAGTCAAACGGACAGGGGGGGCTACGAGCAGTACTTC. It codes for CASSQTDRGGYEQYF.

The chain is built from TRBV5-4 and TRBJ2-7; TRBD1 aligns across 11 bases. This CDR3 region has 15 residues. Germline-derived CDR1 and CDR2 are SGHNT and YYREEE (reference sequence). Trimming removed 4 bases from V and 6 bases from J; junction bases left unmatched: 9. The CDR3, as DNA: TGTGCCAGCAGCGCCGCCGGGACAGGGGGAGCCGAGCAGTACTTC. Residues: CASSAAGTGGAEQYF.

The V and J genes are TRBV2 and TRBJ2-7; D is uncertain. The CDR3 is 11 amino acids. The V and J ends lost 3 bases and 4 bases respectively, with 4 bases between them. Germline values: CDR1 SNHLY, CDR2 FYNNEI. The DNA of the CDR3 is TGTGCCAGCAGTGAGGCTTACGAGCAGTACTTC. Protein: CASSEAYEQYF.

The genes are TRBV18 and TRBJ1-5, with a weak D call TRBD1 (6 bases). Germline CDR1 reads KGHSH; CDR2 reads LQKENI. V was clipped by 5 bases and J by 7 bases, with 30 bases between them. This CDR3 contains 19 residues. The CDR3 nucleotides read TGTGCCAGCTCAGAACAGGGACCGGGTATAAGATTCCACCCCCAGCCCCAGCATTTT. The encoded protein is CASSEQGPGIRFHPQPQHF.

The rearrangement links TRBV5-1 to TRBJ1-5; possible D gene TRBD1, 5 bases. Trimming pared 4 bases from V and 0 bases from J, leaving 11 bases between. Germline V gene lookup returns CDR1 SGHRS and CDR2 YFSETQ. The CDR3 runs 15 residues. CDR3: CASSHGTDSNQPQHF. CDR3 sequence (DNA): TGCGCCAGCAGCCATGGGACCGATAGCAATCAGCCCCAGCATTTT.

The V call is TRBV27, the J call TRBJ2-1, with a tentative D call TRBD1 (5 bases). Germline CDR1 MNHEY, CDR2 SMNVEV (reference sequence). Trimming removed 2 bases from V and 6 bases from J, with 11 bases in between. The CDR3 spans 14 residues. The CDR3 reads CASSLVADSNEQFF. CDR3 nucleotide sequence: TGTGCCAGCAGTTTAGTGGCCGACAGCAATGAGCAGTTCTTC.